One sample yielded the 25 T cell receptor beta chains listed below, sequenced in a study of cytomegalovirus exposure and HLA in healthy donors. Amplification used 60 Vbeta primers and 13 Jbeta primers. The protocol was immunoSEQ multiplex PCR, while the TCRdb copy is restricted to in-frame clones and leaves out a portion. The profile shows about 160,000 clones, around 75% of them singletons. Sequencing input: PBMCs. Every receptor here comes from a woman aged 45-65 years in good health and CMV-seropositive.

The DNA for the CDR3 is TGCGCCAGCAGCCCGGGACAGGGGGCGAGGACTGAAGCTTTCTTT. It yields the protein CASSPGQGARTEAFF. V usage is TRBV4-1 and J usage is TRBJ1-1; 12 bases are shared with TRBD1. Trimming at V came to 4 bases and at J to 5 bases, leaving 5 bases not matched to a gene. The CDR3 length is 15 residues. CDR1 and CDR2 from the germline V gene are MGHRA and YSYEKL.

The J gene is TRBJ1-2, the V gene TRBV19, with D possibly TRBD1 on 6 matching bases. V was clipped by 5 bases and J by 2 bases, with 9 bases between them. Germline V gene lookup returns CDR1 LNHDA and CDR2 SQIVND (reference sequence). The CDR3 is 13 amino acids. Here the CDR3 DNA reads TGTGCCAGTAGTCGCGACAGGAACTATGGCTACACCTTC. Protein sequence: CASSRDRNYGYTF.

V is TRBV19 and J is TRBJ2-2; 7 bases line up with TRBD2. The CDR3 runs to 14 residues. CDR1 is LNHDA, CDR2 SQIVND, per germline (reference sequence). Trimming took 5 bases from V and 6 from J; bases not matched to a gene: 6. The CDR3 loop reads CASSGGLVSGELFF. Here the CDR3 DNA reads TGTGCCAGTAGTGGAGGACTAGTTTCCGGGGAGCTGTTTTTT.

This rearrangement joins TRBV12-5 to TRBJ1-3; TRBD1 is a possible D gene (6 bases). The V end was cut by 7 bases, the J end by 5 bases, with 24 bases between. The CDR3 covers 17 residues. Per germline, CDR1 LGHNT and CDR2 FRNRAP. In DNA form, the CDR3 reads TGTGCTAGTGTTCCCCAGGGGCCAAGCTCTGTCAGAAACACCATATATTTT. It specifies CASVPQGPSSVRNTIYF. Full variable domain (outside the CDR3, taken from reference TRBV12-5 and TRBJ1-3): DARVTQTPRHKVTEMGQEVTMRCQPILGHNTVFWYRQTMMQGLELLAYFRNRAPLDDSGMPKDRFSAEMPDATLATLKIQPSEPRDSAVYFCASVPQGPSSVRNTIYFGEGSWLTVV.

A single count supports this clone. The chain has TRBV5-1 and TRBJ1-6, with 9 nucleotides matching TRBD1. Germline V gene sequence: CDR1 SGHRS, CDR2 YFSETQ. The CDR3 contains 16 residues. The V and J ends lost 2 bases and 10 bases, in that order; junction bases with no gene match: 10. The DNA for the CDR3 is TGCGCCAGCAGCTTTGGGGAAGGGGACAGGGTATCACCCCTCCACTTT. It is translated as CASSFGEGDRVSPLHF. Variable domain in full (rest from reference TRBV5-1 and TRBJ1-6): KAGVTQTPRYLIKTRGQQVTLSCSPISGHRSVSWYQQTPGQGLQFLFEYFSETQRNKGNFPGRFSGRQFSNSRSEMNVSTLELGDSALYLCASSFGEGDRVSPLHFGNGTRLTVT.

The chain recombines TRBV2 with TRBJ1-1; TRBD1 is a possible D gene (6 bases). V lost 7 bases and J lost 0, with 9 bases in between. Germline V gene lookup returns CDR1 SNHLY and CDR2 FYNNEI. This CDR3 contains 13 residues. CDR3 DNA sequence: TGTGCCAGCAATCAGGGGATGAACACTGAAGCTTTCTTT. Amino acids: CASNQGMNTEAFF.

The chain has TRBV5-8 and TRBJ1-3; TRBD1 agrees at 9 bases. In germline, CDR1 is SGHTS, CDR2 YDEGEE. The CDR3 runs to 19 residues. V lost 0 bases, J lost 2 bases, and 12 bases stayed unmatched. The CDR3 DNA follows: TGTGCCAGCAGCTTGGAGTTCTGGACAGGGGTCGGGGCTGGAAACACCATATATTTT. Protein sequence: CASSLEFWTGVGAGNTIYF.

This clone has just a few counts. The rearrangement links TRBV20-1 to TRBJ2-7; TRBD2 matches at 8 bases. The trim removed 6 bases at V and 4 bases at J, leaving 2 bases unmatched. The CDR3 has 11 residues. The germline V gene has CDR1 DFQATT and CDR2 SNEGSKA (reference sequence). The CDR3 sequence is CSAERGYEQYF. The CDR3 nucleotides are TGCAGTGCAGAGCGGGGGTACGAGCAGTACTTC.

V gene TRBV18 combines with J gene TRBJ2-7; tentative D call: TRBD1 (5 bases). The CDR3 length is 13 residues. Germline CDR1 is KGHSH and CDR2 is LQKENI. Trimming cost V 2 bases and J 2 bases, with 7 bases left between them. This CDR3 reads CASSPGATYEQYF. The DNA of the CDR3 is TGTGCCAGCTCACCAGGGGCTACCTACGAGCAGTACTTC.

The chain uses TRBV10-3 and TRBJ1-1; 7 bases are a match to TRBD1. Looked up from germline, CDR1 is ENHRY and CDR2 is SYGVKD. The CDR3 is made up of 13 amino acids. V lost 10 bases to trimming and J lost 5 bases; unmatched junction nucleotides: 10. CDR3 protein: CATQGGSLTEAFF. The CDR3 coding sequence is TGTGCCACTCAGGGGGGCAGCCTGACTGAAGCTTTCTTT.

This chain connects TRBV2 to TRBJ2-1, with TRBD1 identical over 10 bases. Germline-derived CDR1 and CDR2 are SNHLY and FYNNEI. This CDR3 contains 15 residues. Trimming took 3 bases from V and 4 from J; bases not matched to a gene: 3. CDR3: CASSDRTGGYNEQFF. CDR3 in DNA: TGTGCCAGCAGTGACCGGACAGGGGGATACAATGAGCAGTTCTTC.

The chain uses TRBV5-1 and TRBJ2-2, with TRBD2 matching over 9 bases. The J segment lost 1 base and the V segment lost 0 bases, leaving 4 bases of the junction unmatched. Germline V lookup: CDR1 SGHRS, CDR2 YFSETQ. The CDR3 contains 17 residues. The DNA for the CDR3 is TGCGCCAGCAGCTTGGAAGGGACTAGCTTGAACACCGGGGAGCTGTTTTTT. Encoded protein: CASSLEGTSLNTGELFF.

This chain links TRBV2 with TRBJ1-1; TRBD1 agrees at 9 bases. Trimming at V came to 4 bases and at J to 7 bases, leaving 4 bases not matched to a gene. CDR3 length: 13 residues. Germline V gene sequence: CDR1 SNHLY, CDR2 FYNNEI. The CDR3 loop reads CASSGGQGLEAFF. In DNA, the CDR3 is TGTGCCAGCAGTGGTGGACAGGGGCTTGAAGCTTTCTTT.

In this sample, this clone turned up many times. V gene TRBV6-6 combines with J gene TRBJ2-2; 7 positions match TRBD2. V shed 5 bases, J shed 2 bases, and the junction held 2 bases outside the gene matches. The germline CDR1 and CDR2 sequences are MNHNY and SVGAGI (reference sequence). The CDR3 sequence is 14 residues long. The CDR3 here is CASSASGNTGELFF. CDR3 DNA sequence: TGTGCCAGCAGTGCTAGCGGAAACACCGGGGAGCTGTTTTTT.

This chain links TRBV29-1 with TRBJ1-5; 10 bases agree with TRBD1. The length of the CDR3 is 15 residues. In germline, CDR1 is SQVTM, CDR2 ANQGSEA. V trimming: 3 bases; J trimming: 7 bases; junction bases outside the gene matches: 9. DNA of the CDR3: TGCAGCGTTGATCGGACAGGGGGGTCGGGACAGCCCCAGCATTTT. This sequence encodes CSVDRTGGSGQPQHF.

In this sample, this clone turned up once. J is TRBJ1-2 and V is TRBV25-1, with 7 bases fitting TRBD1. The ends lost 1 base at V and 5 bases at J; junction bases unmatched: 4. Germline lookup yields CDR1 MGHDK and CDR2 SYGVNS. This CDR3 has 14 amino acids. CDR3 region: CASSEFDREYGYTF. In DNA form, the CDR3 reads TGTGCCAGCAGTGAATTCGACAGGGAGTATGGCTACACCTTC.

This chain links TRBV10-2 with TRBJ2-1, with D maybe TRBD2 (7 bases). The germline V gene has CDR1 WSHSY and CDR2 SAAADI. This CDR3 comprises 15 residues. V was pared by 7 bases and J by 6 bases, with 19 bases between. In DNA form, the CDR3 reads TGCGCCAGCACTTTAGGGGGGGGGCCGGGCAATGAGCAGTTCTTC. Residues: CASTLGGGPGNEQFF.

The chain joins TRBV7-9 to TRBJ2-3; D unclear. Between the trimmed V and J ends, which lost 10 bases and 2 bases, there was a span of 13 bases. Germline V gene lookup returns CDR1 SEHNR and CDR2 FQNEAQ (reference sequence). The CDR3 length is 13 residues. The CDR3 loop is CATGSSPTDTQYF. Here the CDR3 DNA reads TGTGCCACCGGGTCCAGCCCCACAGATACGCAGTATTTT.

V gene TRBV5-6 combines with J gene TRBJ1-2, with TRBD1 matching over 12 bases. The CDR3 is made up of 13 amino acids. Germline lookup yields CDR1 SGHDT and CDR2 YYEEEE. With 9 bases clipped from V and 8 bases from J, the junction kept 8 bases outside the gene matches. The CDR3 sequence: CATGTGGAGGYTF. The CDR3 region has the DNA TGTGCCACCGGGACAGGGGGCGCTGGGGGCTACACCTTC.

The V gene is TRBV2, the J gene TRBJ2-5; 7 bases map to TRBD2. The CDR3 consists of 15 residues. The V segment lost 8 bases and the J segment 2 bases; nucleotides outside the gene matches: 11. The germline CDR1 and CDR2 sequences are SNHLY and FYNNEI. This CDR3 is CASGGSAGEQETQYF. DNA of the CDR3: TGTGCCAGCGGGGGTTCTGCGGGGGAACAAGAGACCCAGTACTTC.

This clone was observed once. The chain has TRBV6-5 and TRBJ1-2, with 8 bases lining up with TRBD1. V shed 5 bases, J shed 3 bases, and the junction held 5 bases outside the gene matches. Germline assignment: CDR1 MNHEY and CDR2 SVGAGI. The CDR3 has 14 amino acids. The CDR3 is CASSEQGVHYGYTF. Here the CDR3 DNA reads TGTGCCAGCAGTGAACAGGGGGTCCACTATGGCTACACCTTC.

This chain connects TRBV2 to TRBJ1-1; D uncertain. The CDR3 extends over 14 amino acids. V lost 4 bases and J 2 bases, leaving 11 bases between the germline ends. In germline, CDR1 is SNHLY, CDR2 FYNNEI. The CDR3 is CASSGTGFNTEAFF. As DNA, the CDR3 is TGTGCCAGCAGTGGCACCGGGTTCAACACTGAAGCTTTCTTT.

The rearrangement uses TRBV5-1 and TRBJ1-2; tentative D call: TRBD1 (6 bases). The ends were cut back, 1 base at V and 4 bases at J, with 8 bases in the middle. This CDR3 is 13 amino acids long. Germline CDR1 reads SGHRS; CDR2 reads YFSETQ. The CDR3 nucleotides read TGCGCCAGCAGCTTGACAGGGATCTATGGCTACACCTTC. It yields the protein CASSLTGIYGYTF.

This rearrangement joins TRBV28 to TRBJ2-1; D is unresolved. The CDR3 has 16 residues. CDR1 is MDHEN and CDR2 is SYDVKM in the germline V gene. The V and J ends lost 2 bases and 0 bases respectively, with 11 bases between them. As DNA, the CDR3 is TGTGCCAGCAGTTTAGCCGACTTTCGCTCCTACAATGAGCAGTTCTTC. Translated, it gives CASSLADFRSYNEQFF.

J is TRBJ2-7 and V is TRBV2; 12 positions agree with TRBD1. V lost 2 bases to trimming and J lost 7 bases; unmatched junction nucleotides: 9. Germline V CDR1 and CDR2: SNHLY, FYNNEI. CDR3 length: 16 amino acids. Here the CDR3 DNA reads TGTGCCAGCAGTGAACTGGGACAGGGGGCGCGGATTGAGCAGTACTTC. It encodes CASSELGQGARIEQYF.